One and the same sample provided the 16 T cell receptor beta chains below, sequenced in a study of cytotoxic CD8 clonotypes in ibrutinib-treated CLL listed by TCRdb under 2021. Libraries were made using the immunoSEQ multiplex PCR assay. TCRdb carries this immuneACCESS record with in-frame sequences only. Its versions omit some clonotypes, under half of them owing to an unresolved V gene in the studies checked, with the rest unexplained. Across this sample there are more than 200,000 clones, with 70% seen only once. The ten largest clones capture roughly 14% of the sample. The time point label corresponds to: approximately 25 months on ibrutinib. The specimen comprised PBMCs, sampled after 24 months of ibrutinib treatment. These receptors all stem from a human donor with chronic lymphocytic leukemia.

This chain uses TRBV7-2 with TRBJ2-2; D is unresolved. Trimming removed 0 bases at V and 3 bases at J, with 5 bases between. The CDR3 consists of 14 residues. The germline gives CDR1 SGHTA, CDR2 FQGNSA. CDR3 sequence (DNA): TGTGCCAGCAGCTTAGCGCTAGACACCGGGGAGCTGTTTTTT. Protein: CASSLALDTGELFF.

J is TRBJ1-5 and V is TRBV18, with 9 bases identical to TRBD1. Germline lookup yields CDR1 KGHSH and CDR2 LQKENI. J lost 4 bases, V lost 3 bases, and 4 bases had no gene match. CDR3 length equals 15 residues. The CDR3 loop is CASSPRDRENQPQHF. CDR3 sequence (DNA): TGTGCCAGCTCACCTAGGGACAGGGAGAATCAGCCCCAGCATTTT.

This clone showed up just a few times. This chain uses TRBV6-5 with TRBJ2-7; tentative D call: TRBD1 (5 bases). The CDR3 extends over 14 amino acids. Germline V lookup: CDR1 MNHEY, CDR2 SVGAGI. V lost 0 bases to trimming and J lost 0 bases, with 6 bases between them. CDR3 DNA: TGTGCCAGCAGTTACTCTGACAGCTCCTACGAGCAGTACTTC. As protein: CASSYSDSSYEQYF.

The V and J genes are TRBV5-1 and TRBJ2-5; TRBD1 matches 10 bases. The junction had 1 base not matched to a gene; V was cut back by 2 bases and J by 3 bases. The CDR3 contains 14 residues. In germline, CDR1 is SGHRS, CDR2 YFSETQ. CDR3 in DNA: TGCGCCAGCAGCTTTGGACAGGGGGAAGAGACCCAGTACTTC. Translating gives CASSFGQGEETQYF.

This clone was seen once. The V call is TRBV11-3, the J call TRBJ2-5; no firm D call. CDR1 and CDR2 (germline): SGHNT, YENEEA. The CDR3 length is 13 residues. The germline V and J ends were trimmed by 5 bases and 4 bases, with 11 bases remaining between them. CDR3 nucleotides: TGTGCCAGCAGCAGTAACCCGCCAGAGACCCAGTACTTC. It encodes CASSSNPPETQYF.

V and J are TRBV9 and TRBJ2-3, with 13 bases fitting TRBD2. V lost 0 bases to trimming and J lost 2 bases; unmatched junction nucleotides: 3. This CDR3 has 17 residues. Germline V CDR1 and CDR2: SGDLS, YYNGEE. The CDR3, as DNA: TGTGCCAGCAGCGTAGAAGGGACTAGCGGGATCACAGATACGCAGTATTTT. Its translation: CASSVEGTSGITDTQYF.

The V and J genes are TRBV27 and TRBJ2-1; TRBD2 matches 8 bases. Trimming cost V 5 bases and J 6 bases; bases outside gene matches: 9. Germline assignment: CDR1 MNHEY and CDR2 SMNVEV (reference sequence). This CDR3 spans 15 amino acids. The CDR3 bases are TGTGCCAGCAGTCCCAATAGCGGGAAGGGCAATGAGCAGTTCTTC. The encoded protein is CASSPNSGKGNEQFF.

The rearrangement joins TRBV6-4 to TRBJ2-2, with D perhaps given as TRBD1 or TRBD2 (6 bases each). This CDR3 has 14 residues. Germline assignment: CDR1 MRHNA and CDR2 SNTAGT. Trimming took off 3 bases at V and 5 bases at J, with 10 bases between the two ends. CDR3 region: CASSEQGLTGELFF. The CDR3 region has the DNA TGTGCCAGCAGTGAACAGGGACTTACCGGGGAGCTGTTTTTT.

The chain couples TRBV29-1 to TRBJ2-1, with D unclear. Germline V gene lookup returns CDR1 SQVTM and CDR2 ANQGSEA. Between the trimmed V and J ends, which lost 8 bases and 7 bases, there was a span of 18 bases. There are 13 residues in the CDR3. CDR3 nucleotide sequence: TGCAGCCCGACTCGGCGGAAGGGTAATGAGCAGTTCTTC. Translation gives CSPTRRKGNEQFF.

The rearrangement joins TRBV28 to TRBJ2-7; D is undetermined. The CDR3 consists of 15 residues. Trimming shortened V by 2 bases and J by 0 bases, and 11 bases separated the two germline ends. Germline CDR1 MDHEN, CDR2 SYDVKM. The CDR3: CASSLGRSSSYEQYF. As DNA, the CDR3 is TGTGCCAGCAGTTTAGGCCGATCGAGCTCCTACGAGCAGTACTTC.

The V gene is TRBV29-1, the J gene TRBJ2-5, with 7 bases fitting TRBD1. CDR3 length: 13 residues. The V segment lost 5 bases and the J segment 0 bases; nucleotides outside the gene matches: 3. Germline V lookup: CDR1 SQVTM, CDR2 ANQGSEA. Written as DNA, the CDR3 is TGCAGCGTTTCACAGGGGAACCAAGAGACCCAGTACTTC. Amino acid sequence: CSVSQGNQETQYF.

The V call is TRBV28, the J call TRBJ2-7; D may correspond to TRBD1 or TRBD2 (5 bases each). V dropped 5 bases and J dropped 1 base, with 9 bases sitting between them. In germline, CDR1 is MDHEN, CDR2 SYDVKM. The CDR3 is made up of 13 amino acids. Here the CDR3 reads CASSGDGSYEQYF. In DNA, the CDR3 is TGTGCCAGCAGTGGGGACGGGTCCTACGAGCAGTACTTC.

The gene calls are TRBV11-2 and TRBJ2-1; 11 positions match TRBD2. CDR3 length: 14 amino acids. Unmatched junction bases numbered 5, after V lost 5 bases and J lost 8 bases. Germline CDR1 is SGHAT and CDR2 is FQNNGV. CDR3 coding DNA: TGTGCCAGCAGCACTAGCGGGAGCGCCCATGAGCAGTTCTTC. It yields the protein CASSTSGSAHEQFF.

V usage is TRBV18 and J usage is TRBJ2-2, with D perhaps TRBD1 (6 bases). The CDR3 loop spans 14 amino acids. Germline V gives CDR1 KGHSH, CDR2 LQKENI. V lost 6 bases to trimming and J lost 1 base, with 9 bases between them. CDR3 nucleotides: TGTGCCAGCTCCCAGACAGGGAACACCGGGGAGCTGTTTTTT. It specifies CASSQTGNTGELFF.

The chain combines TRBV18 with TRBJ1-4; D ambiguous. This CDR3 contains 13 residues. CDR1 is KGHSH and CDR2 is LQKENI in the germline V gene. Between the trimmed V and J ends, which lost 2 bases and 17 bases, there was a span of 18 bases. CDR3 nucleotides: TGTGCCAGCTCACCAAGAGGGTTCGGGGAAACCTTTTTT. Its protein is CASSPRGFGETFF.

V is TRBV7-2 and J is TRBJ1-2; no clear D. The V gene lost 1 base and the J gene lost 3 bases, with 18 bases spanning the gap. Germline assignment: CDR1 SGHTA and CDR2 FQGNSA. This CDR3 is 17 amino acids long. CDR3 coding DNA: TGTGCCAGCAGCTTAGAAAACACCCCTGGGGAGGACTATGGCTACACCTTC. Its protein is CASSLENTPGEDYGYTF.